The 9 T cell receptor beta chains below come from one sample, sequenced in a study of human T cells and chemical hapten exposure. MiXCR was run by TCRdb on the RACE reads, yielding one entry per CDR3 protein. The table includes about 60,000 distinct CDR3 sequences, 10% to 12% detected once. Specified time point: pre-sensitization, week 0. Treatment indicated: therapeutic diphenylcyclopropenone sensitization with weekly scalp DPC. The sample here was whole blood, taken in connection with sensitization to the hapten diphenylcyclopropenone (DPC). The receptors here all came from a woman aged 40 to 55 with alopecia areata. Some clones in this sample may be carry-over from other donors' samples.

This clonotype has only a few counts. The chain combines TRBV5-1 with TRBJ2-2; 9 nucleotides match TRBD2. The junction had 6 bases not matched to a gene; V was cut back by 4 bases and J by 2 bases. The CDR3 consists of 16 residues. Germline assignment: CDR1 SGHRS and CDR2 YFSETQ. The DNA of the CDR3 is TGCGCCAGCAGCGAAGAGACTAGCGGAAACACCGGGGAGCTGTTTTTT. Protein: CASSEETSGNTGELFF.

This clonotype was counted between two and nine times. CDR3 sequence: CASSLNRMNTEAFF. As DNA, the CDR3 is TGTGCCAGCAGTTTAAACAGGATGAACACTGAAGCTTTCTTT. The rearrangement joins TRBV27 to TRBJ1-1; perhaps TRBD1 as D (5 bases). CDR1 MNHEY and CDR2 SMNVEV come from the germline V gene (reference sequence). V was shortened by 2 bases and J by 0 bases, with 7 bases between the two germline ends. The CDR3 consists of 14 residues.

This clonotype was detected many times. The rearrangement uses TRBV19 and TRBJ2-3; D is ambiguous. CDR1 and CDR2 from the germline V gene are LNHDA and SQIVND (reference sequence). Trimming took off 2 bases at V and 5 bases at J, with 8 bases between the two ends. The CDR3 covers 13 residues. Written as DNA, the CDR3 is TGTGCCAGTAGTATAACCAACTTAGATACGCAGTATTTT. It is translated as CASSITNLDTQYF.

The chain employs TRBV3-1 and TRBJ2-2; no clear D. CDR1 LGHDT and CDR2 YNNKEL come from the germline V gene (reference sequence). Trimming took 4 bases from V and 4 from J, leaving 7 bases between them. CDR3 size: 13 residues. CDR3 bases: TGTGCCAGCAGCCGGGCAGCCACCGGGGAGCTGTTTTTT. Protein product: CASSRAATGELFF.

V and J are TRBV10-2 and TRBJ2-7; 13 bases agree with TRBD2. The CDR3 loop spans 16 amino acids. The junction had 8 bases not matched to a gene; V was cut back by 4 bases and J by 5 bases. From germline, CDR1 is WSHSY and CDR2 SAAADI. The CDR3 here is CASSGGLAGHVNEQYF. In DNA form, the CDR3 reads TGCGCCAGCAGTGGGGGACTAGCGGGACATGTTAACGAGCAGTACTTC.

This clonotype was picked up many times. The rearrangement uses TRBV6-5 and TRBJ1-1; tentative D call: TRBD1 (5 bases). This CDR3 has 16 amino acids. Trimming left V 6 bases short and J 1 base short, with 18 bases between. The V gene's germline CDR1 is MNHEY and CDR2 SVGAGI. CDR3 DNA sequence: TGTGCCAGCAGGACTCTGAAGACAGTCCAGAACACTGAAGCTTTCTTT. Amino acid sequence: CASRTLKTVQNTEAFF.

This clonotype has more than one count but fewer than ten. This rearrangement joins TRBV20-1 to TRBJ1-1; 7 positions agree with TRBD1. In germline, CDR1 is DFQATT, CDR2 SNEGSKA (reference sequence). CDR3 length: 13 residues. V lost 4 bases, J lost 2 bases, and 4 bases stayed unmatched. CDR3 nucleotides: TGCAGTGCTAACAGGGGAGATAACACTGAAGCTTTCTTT. Its protein is CSANRGDNTEAFF.

In this sample, this clonotype turned up many times. V gene TRBV6-1 combines with J gene TRBJ1-1, with a weak D call TRBD1 (5 bases). The CDR3 spans 14 residues. Germline assignment: CDR1 MNHNS and CDR2 SASEGT. V was shortened by 5 bases and J by 6 bases, with 16 bases between the two germline ends. CDR3 residues: CASSSGPGTSEAFF. The CDR3 DNA is TGTGCCAGCAGTTCCGGGCCCGGGACCTCTGAAGCTTTCTTT.

The chain carries TRBV3-1 and TRBJ1-6; no firm D call. Germline V CDR1 and CDR2: LGHDT, YNNKEL (reference sequence). The CDR3 consists of 14 residues. Trimming shortened V by 3 bases and J by 10 bases, and 13 bases separated the two germline ends. The CDR3 bases are TGTGCCAGCAGCCACGATAGGCCGGGATCACCCCTCCACTTT. Residues: CASSHDRPGSPLHF.